A selection of T cell receptor beta chains follows, all from one sample in a study of blood T cell repertoires in COVID-19. The repertoire was sequenced with immunoSEQ multiplex PCR; TCRdb's copy has only in-frame clones and lacks some. The sample holds approximately 240,000 clones, around nine tenths seen once. Sequencing was carried out using peripheral blood. These receptors were collected from a woman aged 40 to 50 who had recovered from COVID-19. Each CDR3 is given with its conserved first and last residue. The D gene is left open where the match is weak. For some rows the clone size is stated as once, few or many, or as a class when expanded; others skip it.

v_gene: TRBV11-2; abundance: -; j_gene: TRBJ2-7; d_gene: TRBD2; CDR3aa: CASSLGGGSGSAYEQYF; CDR3nt: TGTGCCAGCAGCTTAGGGGGGGGGAGCGGGAGCGCCTACGAGCAGTACTTC
v_gene: TRBV7-9; abundance: -; j_gene: TRBJ2-7; d_gene: -; CDR3aa: CASSARGGRDYEQYF; CDR3nt: TGTGCCAGCAGCGCGAGAGGGGGAAGGGACTACGAGCAGTACTTC
v_gene: TRBV19; abundance: -; j_gene: TRBJ2-1; d_gene: -; CDR3aa: CASSIGTGYNEQFF; CDR3nt: TGTGCCAGTAGTATAGGAACAGGCTACAATGAGCAGTTCTTC
v_gene: TRBV9; abundance: -; j_gene: TRBJ2-5; d_gene: TRBD1; CDR3aa: CASSVGAVRQGEAQYF; CDR3nt: TGTGCCAGCAGCGTAGGAGCGGTTCGACAGGGCGAGGCCCAGTACTTC
v_gene: TRBV6-5; abundance: -; j_gene: TRBJ1-3; d_gene: -; CDR3aa: CASSFSGASSGNTIYF; CDR3nt: TGTGCCAGCAGTTTCTCAGGGGCCTCCTCTGGAAACACCATATATTTT
v_gene: TRBV19; abundance: few; j_gene: TRBJ1-5; d_gene: -; CDR3aa: CASGLQQGWDQPQHF; CDR3nt: TGTGCCAGCGGGTTACAACAGGGTTGGGATCAGCCCCAGCATTTT
v_gene: TRBV19; abundance: -; j_gene: TRBJ2-1; d_gene: TRBD2; CDR3aa: CASSLAGGSNNEQFF; CDR3nt: TGTGCCAGTAGTTTAGCGGGGGGGTCTAACAATGAGCAGTTCTTC
v_gene: TRBV27; abundance: -; j_gene: TRBJ2-1; d_gene: TRBD2; CDR3aa: CASSPGPGLAGVGLNEQFF; CDR3nt: TGTGCCAGCAGTCCCGGACCGGGACTAGCGGGAGTTGGTTTGAATGAGCAGTTCTTC
v_gene: TRBV7-9; abundance: -; j_gene: TRBJ1-2; d_gene: -; CDR3aa: CASSSPRRGGYGYTF; CDR3nt: TGTGCCAGCAGCTCGCCCCGCAGGGGTGGCTATGGCTACACCTTC
v_gene: TRBV7-2; abundance: -; j_gene: TRBJ2-3; d_gene: -; CDR3aa: CASWRGDTDTQYF; CDR3nt: TGTGCCAGCTGGCGGGGCGACACAGATACGCAGTATTTT
v_gene: TRBV5-1; abundance: -; j_gene: TRBJ2-1; d_gene: TRBD2; CDR3aa: CASAPGGAADYNEQFF; CDR3nt: TGCGCCAGCGCCCCGGGGGGGGCGGCGGACTACAATGAGCAGTTCTTC
v_gene: TRBV7-3; abundance: few; j_gene: TRBJ2-3; d_gene: TRBD1; CDR3aa: CASSAQGFTDTQYF; CDR3nt: TGTGCCAGCAGCGCACAGGGGTTCACAGATACGCAGTATTTT
v_gene: TRBV12-3/TRBV12-4; abundance: -; j_gene: TRBJ2-7; d_gene: -; CDR3aa: CASSQGWEQYF; CDR3nt: TGTGCCAGCAGCCAGGGGTGGGAGCAGTACTTC
v_gene: TRBV10-1; abundance: -; j_gene: TRBJ2-7; d_gene: TRBD2; CDR3aa: CASSETSGGPYEQYF; CDR3nt: TGCGCCAGCAGTGAGACTAGCGGGGGCCCCTACGAGCAGTACTTC
v_gene: TRBV6-5; abundance: once; j_gene: TRBJ2-1; d_gene: TRBD2; CDR3aa: CASRYRLAGGWEQFF; CDR3nt: TGTGCCAGCAGATATAGACTAGCGGGAGGTTGGGAGCAGTTCTTC
v_gene: TRBV7-2; abundance: -; j_gene: TRBJ2-3; d_gene: -; CDR3aa: CASSLERRRGLNTDTQYF; CDR3nt: TGTGCCAGCAGCTTAGAGCGTCGGCGGGGGCTGAACACAGATACGCAGTATTTT
v_gene: TRBV20-1; abundance: -; j_gene: TRBJ1-1; d_gene: -; CDR3aa: CSARLSEEAFF; CDR3nt: TGCAGTGCTAGACTGTCCGAGGAAGCTTTCTTT
v_gene: TRBV4-3; abundance: -; j_gene: TRBJ2-1; d_gene: -; CDR3aa: CASSQDYREPEQFF; CDR3nt: TGCGCCAGCAGCCAAGATTACAGGGAGCCTGAGCAGTTCTTC
v_gene: TRBV9; abundance: -; j_gene: TRBJ2-6; d_gene: -; CDR3aa: CASSAVLSGANVLTF; CDR3nt: TGTGCCAGCAGCGCCGTTCTCTCTGGGGCCAACGTCCTGACTTTC
v_gene: TRBV10-2; abundance: -; j_gene: TRBJ2-3; d_gene: TRBD2; CDR3aa: CASSSGRGPIGDTQYF; CDR3nt: TGCGCCAGCAGTAGCGGGAGGGGACCGATCGGGGATACGCAGTATTTT
v_gene: TRBV5-1; abundance: -; j_gene: TRBJ2-3; d_gene: TRBD2; CDR3aa: CASSLAGRGTDTQYF; CDR3nt: TGCGCCAGCAGCTTGGCCGGGAGGGGCACAGATACGCAGTATTTT
v_gene: TRBV30; abundance: once; j_gene: TRBJ1-5; d_gene: TRBD1; CDR3aa: CAWSIGQGNQPQHF; CDR3nt: TGTGCCTGGAGCATTGGACAGGGAAATCAGCCCCAGCATTTT
v_gene: TRBV13; abundance: -; j_gene: TRBJ1-1; d_gene: -; CDR3aa: CASSSSMGGPRKGTEAFF; CDR3nt: TGTGCCAGCAGCTCATCTATGGGGGGGCCCCGAAAAGGAACTGAAGCTTTCTTT
v_gene: TRBV15; abundance: -; j_gene: TRBJ2-7; d_gene: -; CDR3aa: CATSRDRKRGNEQYF; CDR3nt: TGTGCCACCAGCAGAGATCGTAAACGGGGAAACGAGCAGTACTTC
v_gene: TRBV11-3; abundance: -; j_gene: TRBJ2-3; d_gene: TRBD1; CDR3aa: CASSLGLARDRGTDTQYF; CDR3nt: TGTGCCAGCAGCTTAGGCCTCGCCCGGGACAGGGGCACAGATACGCAGTATTTT
v_gene: TRBV3-1/TRBV3-2; abundance: -; j_gene: TRBJ1-3; d_gene: TRBD1; CDR3aa: CASSRTGGGNTIYF; CDR3nt: TGTGCCAGCAGCCGGACAGGGGGAGGAAACACCATATATTTT
v_gene: TRBV30; abundance: once; j_gene: TRBJ2-5; d_gene: -; CDR3aa: CAWSVLIQETQYF; CDR3nt: TGTGCCTGGAGTGTACTGATACAAGAGACCCAGTACTTC
v_gene: TRBV7-2; abundance: -; j_gene: TRBJ1-2; d_gene: TRBD1; CDR3aa: CASSLSTGAYYGYTF; CDR3nt: TGTGCCAGCAGCCTATCGACAGGGGCCTACTATGGCTACACCTTC
v_gene: TRBV6-5; abundance: -; j_gene: TRBJ1-2; d_gene: -; CDR3aa: CASSPSRGFYGYTF; CDR3nt: TGTGCCAGCAGCCCCTCTCGAGGATTCTATGGCTACACCTTC
v_gene: TRBV4-3; abundance: -; j_gene: TRBJ1-2; d_gene: -; CDR3aa: CASSQEKGLLVSYTF; CDR3nt: TGCGCCAGCAGCCAAGAAAAGGGACTCCTAGTGTCCTACACCTTC
v_gene: TRBV10-3; abundance: -; j_gene: TRBJ2-5; d_gene: TRBD1; CDR3aa: CAIRTGGQETQYF; CDR3nt: TGTGCCATCAGAACAGGGGGTCAAGAGACCCAGTACTTC
v_gene: TRBV7-9; abundance: -; j_gene: TRBJ1-1; d_gene: -; CDR3aa: CASSLTGNTEAFF; CDR3nt: TGTGCCAGCAGCTTGACAGGGAACACTGAAGCTTTCTTT
v_gene: TRBV29-1; abundance: -; j_gene: TRBJ1-2; d_gene: -; CDR3aa: CSVNAGSTLNYGYTF; CDR3nt: TGCAGCGTCAATGCCGGGTCCACCCTTAACTATGGCTACACCTTC
v_gene: TRBV19; abundance: -; j_gene: TRBJ1-2; d_gene: -; CDR3aa: CASSYAGEYDGYTF; CDR3nt: TGTGCCAGTAGTTACGCAGGGGAATACGATGGCTACACCTTC
v_gene: TRBV9; abundance: -; j_gene: TRBJ2-3; d_gene: TRBD1; CDR3aa: CASSVAGGQGADTQYF; CDR3nt: TGTGCCAGCAGCGTAGCTGGGGGCCAGGGGGCAGATACGCAGTATTTT
v_gene: TRBV16; abundance: -; j_gene: TRBJ1-6; d_gene: -; CDR3aa: CASTPGNRESSYNSPLHF; CDR3nt: TGTGCCAGCACCCCTGGGAACAGGGAGAGCTCCTATAATTCACCCCTCCACTTT
v_gene: TRBV28; abundance: -; j_gene: TRBJ1-2; d_gene: TRBD1; CDR3aa: CASTGQGHGYTF; CDR3nt: TGTGCCAGCACCGGACAGGGACATGGCTACACCTTC
v_gene: TRBV7-9; abundance: -; j_gene: TRBJ2-7; d_gene: TRBD1; CDR3aa: CASSPGQGKSYEQYF; CDR3nt: TGTGCCAGCAGCCCCGGACAGGGGAAATCCTACGAGCAGTACTTC
v_gene: TRBV18; abundance: once; j_gene: TRBJ1-2; d_gene: TRBD1; CDR3aa: CASSPDRGYGYTF; CDR3nt: TGTGCCAGCTCACCTGACAGGGGCTATGGCTACACCTTC
v_gene: TRBV2; abundance: -; j_gene: TRBJ1-1; d_gene: -; CDR3aa: CASSERGGAFF; CDR3nt: TGTGCCAGCAGTGAAAGGGGGGGAGCTTTCTTT
v_gene: TRBV4-2; abundance: once; j_gene: TRBJ2-5; d_gene: TRBD2; CDR3aa: CASSQKGTSGSETQYF; CDR3nt: TGTGCCAGCAGCCAAAAGGGGACTAGCGGTTCCGAGACCCAGTACTTC
v_gene: TRBV6-2/TRBV6-3; abundance: -; j_gene: TRBJ2-7; d_gene: -; CDR3aa: CASSLTPYGSDSYEQYF; CDR3nt: TGTGCCAGCAGTTTGACACCGTACGGGAGCGACTCCTACGAGCAGTACTTC
v_gene: TRBV2; abundance: -; j_gene: TRBJ1-5; d_gene: -; CDR3aa: CASSEMRQPQHF; CDR3nt: TGTGCCAGCAGTGAAATGCGGCAGCCCCAGCATTTT
v_gene: TRBV5-4; abundance: -; j_gene: TRBJ2-5; d_gene: -; CDR3aa: CASSLGTAQETQYF; CDR3nt: TGTGCCAGCAGCTTGGGGACAGCCCAAGAGACCCAGTACTTC
v_gene: TRBV27; abundance: -; j_gene: TRBJ2-1; d_gene: -; CDR3aa: CASSLGAGYNEQFF; CDR3nt: TGTGCCAGCAGTTTGGGGGCAGGGTACAATGAGCAGTTCTTC
v_gene: TRBV7-3; abundance: -; j_gene: TRBJ2-2; d_gene: TRBD1; CDR3aa: CASSMDRGSGELFF; CDR3nt: TGTGCCAGCAGCATGGACAGGGGTAGCGGGGAGCTGTTTTTT